What follows are 21 T cell receptor beta chains derived from one specimen sequenced in a study of blood T cell repertoires in COVID-19. The table came from immunoSEQ multiplex PCR; TCRdb's copy has only in-frame clones and leaves some out. The profile covers 100,000 to 120,000 clones, with 65% to 90% appearing a single time and under 4.5% taken by the ten largest. What was sequenced was peripheral blood. The origin of the receptors is a man aged 45 to 65 with acute or convalescent COVID-19.

This clone showed up just a few times. The CDR3 region is CASSVWGADTQYF. CDR3 nucleotides: TGTGCCAGCAGCGTTTGGGGAGCAGATACGCAGTATTTT. This chain connects TRBV9 to TRBJ2-3, with D perhaps TRBD2 (5 bases). CDR3 length: 13 residues. V lost 2 bases and J 4 bases, leaving 8 bases between the germline ends. Germline CDR1 and CDR2: SGDLS and YYNGEE.

This sequence joins TRBV5-1 and TRBJ1-1; possibly TRBD1 for D (5 bases). With 4 bases removed from V and 1 base from J, the gap between germline ends came to 11 bases. This CDR3 is 14 amino acids long. In germline, CDR1 is SGHRS, CDR2 YFSETQ. The CDR3 DNA reads TGCGCCAGCAGCACCCCGACAGAGAACACTGAAGCTTTCTTT. Translating gives CASSTPTENTEAFF. Looking up the rest from reference TRBV5-1 and TRBJ1-1 gives the full variable domain: KAGVTQTPRYLIKTRGQQVTLSCSPISGHRSVSWYQQTPGQGLQFLFEYFSETQRNKGNFPGRFSGRQFSNSRSEMNVSTLELGDSALYLCASSTPTENTEAFFGQGTRLTVV.

The chain combines TRBV6-4 with TRBJ2-2; 8 positions match TRBD1. CDR1 is MRHNA and CDR2 is SNTAGT in the germline V gene. CDR3 length: 16 residues. V was clipped by 0 bases and J by 5 bases; unmatched bases: 5. CDR3 bases: TGTGCCAGCAGTGACTCTTGGACAGGGAATACCGGGGAGCTGTTTTTT. Encoded protein: CASSDSWTGNTGELFF.

CDR3 amino acids: CASSPAGQGVNEQFF. The CDR3 coding sequence is TGTGCCAGCAGCCCAGCAGGACAGGGGGTCAATGAGCAGTTCTTC. This chain joins TRBV6-5 and TRBJ2-1, with TRBD1 identical over 10 bases. V lost 6 bases, J lost 6 bases, and 8 bases stayed unmatched. Germline V CDR1 and CDR2: MNHEY, SVGAGI. This CDR3 has 15 amino acids.

This chain connects TRBV19 to TRBJ1-1; maybe TRBD1 (5 bases). The CDR3 covers 14 residues. Germline values: CDR1 LNHDA, CDR2 SQIVND (reference sequence). The V end was cut by 5 bases, the J end by 1 base, with 11 bases between. This chain's CDR3 is CASSLDTWNTEAFF. The CDR3 region has the DNA TGTGCCAGTAGTTTGGACACCTGGAACACTGAAGCTTTCTTT. The full variable domain, rest sourced from reference TRBV19 and TRBJ1-1, is DGGITQSPKYLFRKEGQNVTLSCEQNLNHDAMYWYRQDPGQGLRLIYYSQIVNDFQKGDIAEGYSVSREKKESFPLTVTSAQKNPTAFYLCASSLDTWNTEAFFGQGTRLTVV.

This chain joins TRBV15 and TRBJ2-5; 14 bases are a match to TRBD2. The V gene end was trimmed by 1 base and the J gene end by 4 bases; junction bases not matched to a gene: 5. Germline loops: CDR1 LNHNV, CDR2 YYDKDF (reference sequence). This CDR3 spans 17 amino acids. The CDR3 spells CATSRGGTSGSGETQYF. The CDR3 DNA reads TGTGCCACCAGCAGAGGGGGGACTAGCGGGAGTGGAGAGACCCAGTACTTC.

The chain joins TRBV28 to TRBJ1-5, with 8 bases that match TRBD1. CDR1 and CDR2 (germline): MDHEN, SYDVKM. J was trimmed by 6 bases and V by 5 bases; bases with no gene match: 9. CDR3 length: 15 residues. The CDR3 bases are TGTGCCAGCAGTCTCCGGGACAGGAAGGTTCAGCCCCAGCATTTT. Translated, it gives CASSLRDRKVQPQHF.

J is TRBJ2-4 and V is TRBV9; 11 positions match TRBD1. Germline CDR1 and CDR2: SGDLS and YYNGEE. The CDR3 length is 15 residues. The V gene end was trimmed by 2 bases and the J gene end by 5 bases; junction bases not matched to a gene: 3. CDR3 nucleotides: TGTGCCAGCAGCGTGGAGGGACAGGGGGAAAACATTCAGTACTTC. Protein: CASSVEGQGENIQYF.

V usage is TRBV6-4 and J usage is TRBJ1-2, with D possibly TRBD1 on 6 matching bases. The germline V gene has CDR1 MRHNA and CDR2 SNTAGT. This CDR3 comprises 14 residues. V was shortened by 0 bases and J by 6 bases, with 11 bases between the two germline ends. The CDR3 nucleotides are TGTGCCAGCAGTGACTCGGAGGGGGGGCATGGCTACACCTTC. This translates into CASSDSEGGHGYTF.

This clone has only a few counts. This chain connects TRBV2 to TRBJ1-1; possibly TRBD1 for D (6 bases). The CDR3 runs 13 residues. Germline assignment: CDR1 SNHLY and CDR2 FYNNEI. Trimming pared 7 bases from V and 0 bases from J, leaving 9 bases between. The CDR3: CASTDRLNTEAFF. Here the CDR3 DNA reads TGTGCCAGCACCGACAGGTTGAACACTGAAGCTTTCTTT.

This clone was detected only once. The V gene is TRBV5-1, the J gene TRBJ1-4; possible D gene TRBD1, 6 bases. The ends were cut back, 0 bases at V and 7 bases at J, with 10 bases in the middle. Germline assignment: CDR1 SGHRS and CDR2 YFSETQ. The CDR3 runs to 14 residues. CDR3: CASSLGAGAEKLFF. The CDR3 DNA reads as TGCGCCAGCAGCTTGGGGGCAGGGGCTGAAAAACTGTTTTTT.

The rearrangement links TRBV30 to TRBJ2-3; 7 bases agree with TRBD2. The V segment lost 1 base and the J segment 2 bases; nucleotides outside the gene matches: 6. Germline V gene data show CDR1 as GTSNPN and CDR2 as SVGIG (reference sequence). CDR3 length equals 15 residues. CDR3 region: CAWSGFGGFTDTQYF. CDR3 nucleotide sequence: TGTGCCTGGAGTGGTTTCGGGGGGTTCACAGATACGCAGTATTTT. The full variable domain, completed using reference TRBV30 and TRBJ2-3, is SQTIHQWPATLVQPVGSPLSLECTVEGTSNPNLYWYRQAAGRGLQLLFYSVGIGQISSEVPQNLSASRPQDRQFILSSKKLLLSDSGFYLCAWSGFGGFTDTQYFGPGTRLTVL.

The V gene is TRBV5-4, the J gene TRBJ1-4; TRBD1 aligns across 9 bases. This CDR3 has 15 amino acids. V trimming: 2 bases; J trimming: 7 bases; junction bases outside the gene matches: 6. Germline values: CDR1 SGHNT, CDR2 YYREEE (reference sequence). The CDR3 spells CASSLGGTGSEKLFF. The CDR3 region has the DNA TGTGCCAGCAGCTTAGGGGGGACAGGGTCTGAAAAACTGTTTTTT.

Judged by abundance, this clone is medium-sized. This sequence joins TRBV28 and TRBJ2-7; possible D gene TRBD1, 6 bases. V lost 3 bases to trimming and J lost 5 bases, with 17 bases between them. This CDR3 has 15 residues. Germline V lookup: CDR1 MDHEN, CDR2 SYDVKM. For the CDR3, the DNA is TGTGCCAGCAGTTTGCCCGATAACAGGGACCACGAGCAGTACTTC. Translating it yields CASSLPDNRDHEQYF.

The rearrangement links TRBV24-1 to TRBJ2-1; TRBD1 matches at 7 bases. Germline V CDR1 and CDR2: KGHDR, SFDVKD. The CDR3 has 13 residues. V shed 8 bases and J 3 bases; nucleotides not matched to a gene: 3. This CDR3 reads CATKGGDYNEQFF. DNA for the CDR3: TGTGCCACCAAAGGGGGCGACTACAATGAGCAGTTCTTC.

This clone was seen a few times. This sequence joins TRBV2 and TRBJ2-1; TRBD2 is a possible D gene (6 bases). This CDR3 is built from 13 residues. CDR1 and CDR2 (germline): SNHLY, FYNNEI. Trimming shortened V by 6 bases and J by 8 bases, and 14 bases separated the two germline ends. The CDR3 loop reads CASSGTSFDEQFF. The CDR3 DNA reads TGTGCCAGCAGCGGTACTAGCTTCGATGAGCAGTTCTTC.

The CDR3 loop reads CASSPSSGGLGTDTQYF. The CDR3 DNA reads TGTGCCAGCTCACCATCAAGCGGGGGGTTAGGCACAGATACGCAGTATTTT. This chain connects TRBV18 to TRBJ2-3; 9 bases align to TRBD2. The CDR3 runs to 17 residues. The V segment lost 2 bases and the J segment 1 base; nucleotides outside the gene matches: 7. CDR1 is KGHSH and CDR2 is LQKENI in the germline V gene. Combining the CDR3 with reference TRBV18 and TRBJ2-3 gives the whole variable domain NAGVMQNPRHLVRRRGQEARLRCSPMKGHSHVYWYRQLPEEGLKFMVYLQKENIIDESGMPKERFSAEFPKEGPSILRIQQVVRGDSAAYFCASSPSSGGLGTDTQYFGPGTRLTVL.

CDR3 bases: TGCGCCAGCAGCTTGTTCAGGCGGGAGCGGGAGACCCAGTACTTC. It is translated as CASSLFRRERETQYF. V is TRBV5-1 and J is TRBJ2-5, with 7 bases lining up with TRBD2. Trimming took 1 base from V and 5 from J; bases not matched to a gene: 8. The CDR3 runs 15 residues. Germline-derived CDR1 and CDR2 are SGHRS and YFSETQ.

The genes are TRBV18 and TRBJ2-7, with a possible D match to TRBD1 (6 bases). CDR1 KGHSH and CDR2 LQKENI come from the germline V gene. Trimming cost V 0 bases and J 2 bases, with 11 bases left between them. The CDR3 has 15 residues. CDR3 loop: CASSPPRDTTYEQYF. The DNA of the CDR3 is TGTGCCAGCTCACCACCGAGGGACACAACCTACGAGCAGTACTTC.

The chain employs TRBV5-6 and TRBJ2-6; possibly TRBD1 for D (6 bases). The germline V gene has CDR1 SGHDT and CDR2 YYEEEE. Trimming removed 3 bases at V and 6 bases at J, with 13 bases between. The CDR3 consists of 15 residues. The CDR3, as DNA: TGTGCCAGCAGCTCAGGGGTTGGGGTGGCCAACGTCCTGACTTTC. It encodes CASSSGVGVANVLTF.

This clone appeared a single time. The V call is TRBV6-5, the J call TRBJ1-4; D not certain. The CDR3 is 12 amino acids. The V end lost 7 bases, the J end lost 8 bases, and 11 bases lay between the germline ends. CDR1 and CDR2 (germline): MNHEY, SVGAGI. The CDR3 protein is CASIWEDEKLFF. The CDR3 nucleotides read TGTGCCAGCATTTGGGAGGACGAAAAACTGTTTTTT.